These 17 T cell receptor beta chains came from one sample sequenced in a study of T-cell reconstitution after alpha-beta-depleted transplantation in children. Construction of the TCRbeta library involved unique molecular identifiers. Via MiXCR, TCRdb re-called the PCR reads, giving one row per CDR3 protein. The sample lists under 250,000 distinct CDR3 sequences, more than 15% occurring once. Sequences were derived from PBMCs, mostly from graft donor cells, sampled 360 days after TCRalphabeta/CD19-depleted stem cell transplant. The receptor source for this set is a male patient aged 2-10 years who had a stem cell transplant for acute lymphoblastic leukemia, so the T cells may come from the graft donor.

The chain carries TRBV5-1 and TRBJ1-1; D might be TRBD1 (5 bases). With 0 bases removed from V and 2 bases from J, the gap between germline ends came to 8 bases. The V gene's germline CDR1 is SGHRS and CDR2 YFSETQ. The CDR3 spans 14 residues. The CDR3 sequence is CASSLGQSNTEAFF. The CDR3 nucleotides read TGCGCCAGCAGCTTGGGACAGAGTAACACTGAAGCTTTCTTT.

The sample holds a few counts of this clonotype. This chain joins TRBV7-2 and TRBJ2-7, with D possibly matching TRBD2 (6 bases). The CDR3 is made up of 14 amino acids. V was clipped by 5 bases and J by 3 bases, with 14 bases between them. Germline V gives CDR1 SGHTA, CDR2 FQGNSA. CDR3 loop: CASSPRLVNYEQYF. In nucleotides, the CDR3 is TGTGCCAGCAGCCCCCGACTAGTAAACTACGAGCAGTACTTC.

The chain's CDR3 is CATSRDGGSETQYF. In DNA, the CDR3 is TGTGCCACCAGCAGAGATGGGGGTTCAGAGACCCAGTACTTC. This chain joins TRBV15 and TRBJ2-5; perhaps D is TRBD1 or TRBD2 (5 bases each). The CDR3 runs 14 residues. Germline V gene data show CDR1 as LNHNV and CDR2 as YYDKDF (reference sequence). The V and J ends lost 0 bases and 4 bases respectively, with 9 bases between them.

The chain links TRBV7-6 to TRBJ1-3, with unresolved D. Germline assignment: CDR1 SGHVS and CDR2 FNYEAQ. This CDR3 is built from 15 residues. The V end lost 2 bases, the J end lost 4 bases, and 12 bases lay between the germline ends. The CDR3 DNA sequence: TGTGCCAGCAGCTTATGGACGGGGATCGGAAACACCATATATTTT. It specifies CASSLWTGIGNTIYF.

The chain joins TRBV12-3 or TRBV12-4 to TRBJ2-7, with D possibly matching TRBD2 (6 bases). Trimming removed 5 bases at V and 2 bases at J, with 10 bases between. This CDR3 region has 13 residues. CDR3 coding DNA: TGTGCCAGCAGTAGCGGGTCCGCCTACGAGCAGTACTTC. This sequence encodes CASSSGSAYEQYF.

This clonotype was detected a few times. The chain recombines TRBV5-1 with TRBJ1-6, with 8 positions matching TRBD1. Germline V lookup: CDR1 SGHRS, CDR2 YFSETQ. The CDR3 consists of 20 residues. J gave up 1 base and V 1 base, and 13 bases lay outside the gene matches. The CDR3 nucleotides read TGCGCCAGCAGCTTGCACGGCACCGGACAGGGTTTTTCCTATAATTCACCCCTCCACTTT. Translated, it gives CASSLHGTGQGFSYNSPLHF.

This clonotype was seen a few times. V gene TRBV7-6 combines with J gene TRBJ2-3, with TRBD2 matching 11 bases. This CDR3 is 16 amino acids long. J was trimmed by 6 bases and V by 1 base; bases with no gene match: 6. The V gene's germline CDR1 is SGHVS and CDR2 FNYEAQ. CDR3 in DNA: TGTGCCAGCAGCTTAGGCGCGGCTAGCGGGGGGGATACGCAGTATTTT. It codes for CASSLGAASGGDTQYF.

This clonotype was counted between two and nine times. This chain joins TRBV24-1 and TRBJ2-6, with 7 nucleotides matching TRBD1. This CDR3 comprises 17 residues. V dropped 4 bases and J dropped 0; count of bases not matched to a gene: 5. In germline, CDR1 is KGHDR, CDR2 SFDVKD. CDR3 coding DNA: TGTGCCACCAGTGACCGACAGGGTGACTCTGGGGCCAACGTCCTGACTTTC. It encodes CATSDRQGDSGANVLTF.

This clonotype was seen repeatedly, ten times or more. The chain carries TRBV20-1 and TRBJ2-1; no reliable D call. Trimming took off 3 bases at V and 7 bases at J, with 10 bases between the two ends. CDR1 is DFQATT and CDR2 is SNEGSKA in the germline V gene (reference sequence). This CDR3 region has 12 residues. The CDR3 is CSASSGGNEQFF. As DNA, the CDR3 is TGCAGTGCTAGTTCCGGTGGGAATGAGCAGTTCTTC.

This clonotype was observed a few times. CDR3 nucleotides: TGTGCCAGCAGCCCACTTGTGGCAGGGAACTACGAGCAGTACTTC. The encoded protein is CASSPLVAGNYEQYF. The rearrangement uses TRBV7-9 and TRBJ2-7; perhaps TRBD1 as D (5 bases). Germline V gives CDR1 SEHNR, CDR2 FQNEAQ (reference sequence). This CDR3 is built from 15 residues. Trimming stripped 5 bases from V and 3 bases from J, with 17 bases between.

With respect to this clonotype: Because the CDR3's place on the DNA is in doubt, the DNA is left out and the CDR3 is given as listed by TCRdb. The rearrangement joins TRBV7-3 to TRBJ2-2; TRBD2 is the table's D call, not checked against the DNA. The CDR3 spans 17 amino acids, including both terminal residues. Germline V gene lookup returns CDR1 SGHTA and CDR2 FQGTGA. The CDR3 sequence: CASSLLAGAFGAGELFF.

In the case of this clonotype: The conserved closing phenylalanine or tryptophan is absent in this CDR3, likely reflecting a read error. The J gene is TRBJ2-3, the V gene TRBV12-3 or TRBV12-4; D gene uncertain. The CDR3 loop spans 14 amino acids. V was trimmed by 3 bases and J by 2 bases, leaving 9 bases between them. CDR3 residues: CASSFGRYTDTQYC. CDR3 sequence (DNA): TGTGCCAGCAGTTTTGGCAGGTACACAGATACGCAGTATTGT.

This clonotype has only a few counts. This rearrangement joins TRBV18 to TRBJ2-2; D unclear. The CDR3 contains 11 residues. Trimming took 8 bases from V and 4 from J, leaving 5 bases between them. The V gene's germline CDR1 is KGHSH and CDR2 LQKENI. In DNA form, the CDR3 reads TGTGCCAGCAGGACCACCGGGGAGCTGTTTTTT. As protein: CASRTTGELFF.

The chain is built from TRBV9 and TRBJ2-6; 9 nucleotides match TRBD1. The germline CDR1 and CDR2 sequences are SGDLS and YYNGEE. Trimming at V came to 3 bases and at J to 1 base, leaving 2 bases not matched to a gene. This CDR3 spans 16 amino acids. The CDR3 protein is CASSGQGGSGANVLTF. In DNA, the CDR3 is TGTGCCAGCAGCGGACAGGGGGGTTCTGGGGCCAACGTCCTGACTTTC.

The chain joins TRBV4-2 to TRBJ2-7; D is unclear. CDR3 length: 13 residues. The germline V gene encodes CDR1 LGHNA and CDR2 YNFKEQ. Trimming removed 0 bases at V and 5 bases at J, with 8 bases between. The CDR3 reads CASSQDWIDEQYF. The CDR3 DNA is TGTGCCAGCAGCCAAGATTGGATTGACGAGCAGTACTTC.

This chain links TRBV12-3 or TRBV12-4 with TRBJ2-5; D assignment may be TRBD1 or TRBD2 (5 bases each). This CDR3 spans 15 amino acids. Trimming stripped 3 bases from V and 3 bases from J, with 14 bases between. The CDR3 here is CASSFGGGTKETQYF. CDR3 coding DNA: TGTGCCAGCAGTTTCGGTGGGGGAACAAAAGAGACCCAGTACTTC.

This clonotype appeared a few times. This chain uses TRBV7-9 with TRBJ2-2; a possible D gene is TRBD1 (6 bases). Germline V gene sequence: CDR1 SEHNR, CDR2 FQNEAQ (reference sequence). Trimming left V 1 base short and J 9 bases short, with 15 bases between. The CDR3 contains 15 residues. CDR3: CASSLGRDISWELFF. The CDR3, as DNA: TGTGCCAGCAGCTTAGGACGGGACATCTCTTGGGAGCTGTTTTTT.